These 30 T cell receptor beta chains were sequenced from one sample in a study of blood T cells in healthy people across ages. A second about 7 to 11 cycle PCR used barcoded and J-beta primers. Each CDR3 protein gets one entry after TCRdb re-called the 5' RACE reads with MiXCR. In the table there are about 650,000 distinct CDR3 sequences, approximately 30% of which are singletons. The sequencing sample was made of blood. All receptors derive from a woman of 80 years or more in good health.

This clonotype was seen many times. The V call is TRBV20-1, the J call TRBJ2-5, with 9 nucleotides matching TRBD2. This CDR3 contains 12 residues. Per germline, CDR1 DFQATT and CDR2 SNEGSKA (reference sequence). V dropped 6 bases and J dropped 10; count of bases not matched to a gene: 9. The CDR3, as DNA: TGCAGTGCCGGGACTAGCCTGGGGAACCAGTACTTC. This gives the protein CSAGTSLGNQYF.

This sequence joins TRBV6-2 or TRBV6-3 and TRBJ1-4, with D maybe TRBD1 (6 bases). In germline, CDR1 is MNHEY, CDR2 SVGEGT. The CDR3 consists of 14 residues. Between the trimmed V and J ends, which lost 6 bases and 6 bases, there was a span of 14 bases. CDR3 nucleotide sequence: TGTGCCAGCAGCTCCGGGACATTGGATGAAAAACTGTTTTTT. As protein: CASSSGTLDEKLFF.

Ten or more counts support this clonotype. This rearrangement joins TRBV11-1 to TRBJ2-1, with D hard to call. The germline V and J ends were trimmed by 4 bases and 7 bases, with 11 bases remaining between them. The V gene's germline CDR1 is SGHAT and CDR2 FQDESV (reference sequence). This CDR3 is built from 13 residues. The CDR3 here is CASSSQLGNEQFF. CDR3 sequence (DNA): TGTGCCAGCAGCTCCCAGCTGGGGAATGAGCAGTTCTTC.

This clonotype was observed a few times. CDR3 coding DNA: TGCAGCGTTCAGGGACAAACCTACGAGCAGTACTTC. Protein product: CSVQGQTYEQYF. The V and J genes are TRBV29-1 and TRBJ2-7; tentatively, D is TRBD1 (6 bases). The CDR3 totals 12 residues. Trimming took 5 bases from V and 2 from J, leaving 10 bases between them. CDR1 is SQVTM, CDR2 ANQGSEA, per germline.

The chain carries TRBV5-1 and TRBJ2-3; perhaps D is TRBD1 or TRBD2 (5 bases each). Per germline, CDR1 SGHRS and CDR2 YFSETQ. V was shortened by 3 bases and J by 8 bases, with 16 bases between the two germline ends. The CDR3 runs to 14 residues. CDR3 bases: TGCGCCAGCAGCTCGGCCGGCCCGAGGGGTACGCAGTATTTT. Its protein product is CASSSAGPRGTQYF.

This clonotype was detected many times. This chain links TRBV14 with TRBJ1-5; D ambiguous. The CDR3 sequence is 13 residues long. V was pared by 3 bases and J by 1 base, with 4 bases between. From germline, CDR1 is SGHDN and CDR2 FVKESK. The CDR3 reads CASSQASNQPQHF. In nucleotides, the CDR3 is TGTGCCAGCAGCCAGGCAAGCAATCAGCCCCAGCATTTT. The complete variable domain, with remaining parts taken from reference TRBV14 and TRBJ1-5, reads EAGVTQFPSHSVIEKGQTVTLRCDPISGHDNLYWYRRVMGKEIKFLLHFVKESKQDESGMPNNRFLAERTGGTYSTLKVQPAELEDSGVYFCASSQASNQPQHFGDGTRLSIL.

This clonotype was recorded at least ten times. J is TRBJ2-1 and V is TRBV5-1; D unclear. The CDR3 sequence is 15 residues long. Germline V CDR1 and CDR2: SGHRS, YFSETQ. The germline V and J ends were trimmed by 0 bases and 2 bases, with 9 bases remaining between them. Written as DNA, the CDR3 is TGCGCCAGCAGCTTGGACGGAACAACCTACAATGAGCAGTTCTTC. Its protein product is CASSLDGTTYNEQFF.

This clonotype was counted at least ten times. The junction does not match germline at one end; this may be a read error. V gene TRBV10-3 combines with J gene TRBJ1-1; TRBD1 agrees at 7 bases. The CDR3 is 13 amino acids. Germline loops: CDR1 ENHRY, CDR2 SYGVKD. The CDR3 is CAITTGLKTEAFF. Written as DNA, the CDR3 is TGTGCCATTACGACAGGGTTGAAAACTGAAGCTTTCTTT.

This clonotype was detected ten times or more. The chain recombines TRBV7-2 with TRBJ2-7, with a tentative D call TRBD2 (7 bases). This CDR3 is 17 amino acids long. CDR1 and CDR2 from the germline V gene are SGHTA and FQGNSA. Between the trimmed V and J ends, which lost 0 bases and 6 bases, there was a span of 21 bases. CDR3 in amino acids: CASSLAGRGQPGGEQYF. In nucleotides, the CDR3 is TGTGCCAGCAGCTTAGCAGGGCGTGGACAGCCGGGGGGCGAGCAGTACTTC.

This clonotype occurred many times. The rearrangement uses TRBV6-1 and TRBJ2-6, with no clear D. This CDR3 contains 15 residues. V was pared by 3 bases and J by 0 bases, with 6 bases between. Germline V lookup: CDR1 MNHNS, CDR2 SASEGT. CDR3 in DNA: TGTGCCAGCAGTGAGCTGGGCTCTGGGGCCAACGTCCTGACTTTC. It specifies CASSELGSGANVLTF.

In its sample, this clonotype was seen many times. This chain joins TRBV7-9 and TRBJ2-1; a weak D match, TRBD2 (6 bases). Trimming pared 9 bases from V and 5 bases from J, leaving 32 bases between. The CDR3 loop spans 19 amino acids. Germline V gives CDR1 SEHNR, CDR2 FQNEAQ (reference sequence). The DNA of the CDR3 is TGTGCCAGTTTTCCGTCCGGGGGACTGGGTCGTCGTAGTCACAATGAGCAGTTCTTC. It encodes CASFPSGGLGRRSHNEQFF.

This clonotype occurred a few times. The CDR3 DNA reads as TGCAGTGCGCCCCGGTGGGGTGACCAAGAGACCCAGTACTTC. Amino acid sequence: CSAPRWGDQETQYF. This chain joins TRBV20-1 and TRBJ2-5; D not certain. The V end was cut by 6 bases, the J end by 0 bases, with 14 bases between. The V gene's germline CDR1 is DFQATT and CDR2 SNEGSKA (reference sequence). The CDR3 is 14 amino acids.

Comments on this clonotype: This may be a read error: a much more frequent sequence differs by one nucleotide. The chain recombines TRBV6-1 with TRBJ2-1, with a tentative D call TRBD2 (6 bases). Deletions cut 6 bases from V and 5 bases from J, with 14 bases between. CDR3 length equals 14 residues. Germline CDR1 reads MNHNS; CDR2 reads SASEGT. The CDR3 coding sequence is TGTGCCAGCAGGTCGGCGGGATCCCACAATGAGCAGTTCTTC. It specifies CASRSAGSHNEQFF.

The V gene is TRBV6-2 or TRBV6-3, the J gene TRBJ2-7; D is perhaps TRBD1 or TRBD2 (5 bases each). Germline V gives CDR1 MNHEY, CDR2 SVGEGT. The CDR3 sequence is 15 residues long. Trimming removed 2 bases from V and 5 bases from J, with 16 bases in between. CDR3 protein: CASSYRPGPGDEQYF. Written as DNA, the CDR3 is TGTGCCAGCAGTTACCGGCCAGGGCCCGGGGACGAGCAGTACTTC.

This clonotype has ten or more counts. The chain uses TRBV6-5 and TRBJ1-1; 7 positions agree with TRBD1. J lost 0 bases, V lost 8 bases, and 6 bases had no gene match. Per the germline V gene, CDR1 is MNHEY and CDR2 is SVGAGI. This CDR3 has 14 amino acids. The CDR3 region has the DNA TGTGCCAGCGGGAAGACAGGGTTGAACACTGAAGCTTTCTTT. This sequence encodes CASGKTGLNTEAFF.

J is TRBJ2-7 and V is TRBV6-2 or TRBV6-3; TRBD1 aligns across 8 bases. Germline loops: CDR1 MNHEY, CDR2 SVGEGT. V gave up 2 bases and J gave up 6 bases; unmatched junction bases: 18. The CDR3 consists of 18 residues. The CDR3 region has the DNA TGTGCCAGCAGTTACCCCCGGACAGGGTACCTTGATCCCTCCGAGCAGTACTTC. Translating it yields CASSYPRTGYLDPSEQYF.

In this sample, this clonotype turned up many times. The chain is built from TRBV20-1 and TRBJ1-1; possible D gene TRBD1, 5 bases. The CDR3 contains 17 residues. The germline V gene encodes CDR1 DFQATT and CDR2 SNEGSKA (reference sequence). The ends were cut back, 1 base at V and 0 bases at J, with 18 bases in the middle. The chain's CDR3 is CSARGGSLTGLNTEAFF. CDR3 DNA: TGCAGTGCTAGAGGAGGGAGCCTGACGGGGCTGAACACTGAAGCTTTCTTT.

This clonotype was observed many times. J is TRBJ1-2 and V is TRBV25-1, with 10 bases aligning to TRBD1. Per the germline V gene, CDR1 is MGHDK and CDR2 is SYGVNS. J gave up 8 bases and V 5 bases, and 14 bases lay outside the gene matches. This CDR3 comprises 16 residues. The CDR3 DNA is TGTGCCAGCAGTAGAGAGACCGGGACAGGGGAGCGGGGCTACACCTTC. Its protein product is CASSRETGTGERGYTF.

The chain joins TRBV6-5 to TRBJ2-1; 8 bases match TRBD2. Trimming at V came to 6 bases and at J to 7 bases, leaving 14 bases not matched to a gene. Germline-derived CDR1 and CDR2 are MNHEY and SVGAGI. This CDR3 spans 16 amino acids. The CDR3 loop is CASSRAGEWSGNEQFF. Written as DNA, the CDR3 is TGTGCCAGCAGCCGAGCGGGAGAATGGTCTGGTAATGAGCAGTTCTTC.

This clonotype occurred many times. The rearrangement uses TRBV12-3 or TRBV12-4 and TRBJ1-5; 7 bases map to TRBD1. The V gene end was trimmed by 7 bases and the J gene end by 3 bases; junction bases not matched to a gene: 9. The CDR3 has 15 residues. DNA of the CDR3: TGTGCCAGCACTGACAGGGTAGCGTCCAATCAGCCCCAGCATTTT. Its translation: CASTDRVASNQPQHF.

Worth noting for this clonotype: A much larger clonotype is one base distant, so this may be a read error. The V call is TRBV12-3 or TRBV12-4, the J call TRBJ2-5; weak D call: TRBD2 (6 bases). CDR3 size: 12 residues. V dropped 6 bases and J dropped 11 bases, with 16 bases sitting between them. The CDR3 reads CASSRLEMVQYF. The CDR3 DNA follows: TGTGCCAGCAGCAGACTAGAAATGGTGCAGTACTTC.

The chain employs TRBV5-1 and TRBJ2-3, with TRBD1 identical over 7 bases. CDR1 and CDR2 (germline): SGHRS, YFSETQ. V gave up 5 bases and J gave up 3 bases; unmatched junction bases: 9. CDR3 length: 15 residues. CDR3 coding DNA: TGCGCCAGCAGTCAAAAGGGGGCAGCGACAGATACGCAGTATTTT. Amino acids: CASSQKGAATDTQYF.

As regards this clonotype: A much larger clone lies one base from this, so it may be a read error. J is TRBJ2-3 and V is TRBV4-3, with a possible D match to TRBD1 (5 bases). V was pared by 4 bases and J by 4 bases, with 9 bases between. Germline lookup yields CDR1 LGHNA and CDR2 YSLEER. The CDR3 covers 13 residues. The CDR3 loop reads CASSRVGPDTQYF. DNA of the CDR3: TGCGCCAGCAGCCGAGTGGGGCCAGATACGCAGTATTTT.

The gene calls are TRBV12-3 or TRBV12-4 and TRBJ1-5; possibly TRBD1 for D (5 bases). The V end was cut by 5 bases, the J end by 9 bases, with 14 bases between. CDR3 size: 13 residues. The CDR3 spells CASSRQGWGPQHF. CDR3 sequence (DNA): TGTGCCAGCAGTCGTCAGGGTTGGGGGCCCCAGCATTTT.

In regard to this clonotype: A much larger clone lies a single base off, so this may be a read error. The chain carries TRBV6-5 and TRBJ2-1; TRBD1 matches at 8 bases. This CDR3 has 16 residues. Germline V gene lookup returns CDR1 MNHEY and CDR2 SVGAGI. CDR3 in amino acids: CAGSPRTGGFSNEQFF. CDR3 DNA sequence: TGTGCCGGCAGTCCCCGAACAGGGGGATTTAGCAATGAGCAGTTCTTC.

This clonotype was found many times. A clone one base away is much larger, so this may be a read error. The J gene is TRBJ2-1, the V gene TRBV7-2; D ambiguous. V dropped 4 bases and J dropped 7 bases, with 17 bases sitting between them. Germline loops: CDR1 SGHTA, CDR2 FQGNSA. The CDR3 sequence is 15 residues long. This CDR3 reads CASSSDFFSRNEQFF. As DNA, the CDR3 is TGTGCCAGCAGCTCCGATTTTTTTTCACGGAATGAGCAGTTCTTC.

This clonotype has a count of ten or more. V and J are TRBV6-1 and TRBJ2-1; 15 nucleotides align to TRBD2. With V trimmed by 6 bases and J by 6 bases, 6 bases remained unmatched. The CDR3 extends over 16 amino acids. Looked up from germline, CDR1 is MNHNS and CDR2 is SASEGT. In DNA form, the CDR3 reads TGTGCCAGCAGGCACCCGGGACTAGCGGGGGGCAATGAGCAGTTCTTC. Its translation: CASRHPGLAGGNEQFF.

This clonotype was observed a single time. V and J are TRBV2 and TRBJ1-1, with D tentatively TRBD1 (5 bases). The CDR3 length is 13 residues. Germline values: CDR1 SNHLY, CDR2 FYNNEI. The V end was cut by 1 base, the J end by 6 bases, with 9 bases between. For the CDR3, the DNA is TGTGCCAGCAGTGAAGTCCAGGGCTCTGAAGCTTTCTTT. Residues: CASSEVQGSEAFF.

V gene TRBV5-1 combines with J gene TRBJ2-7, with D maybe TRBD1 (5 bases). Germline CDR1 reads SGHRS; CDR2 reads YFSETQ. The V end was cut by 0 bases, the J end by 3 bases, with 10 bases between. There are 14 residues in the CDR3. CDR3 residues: CASSLAGKVYEQYF. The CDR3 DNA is TGCGCCAGCAGCTTGGCAGGGAAAGTCTACGAGCAGTACTTC.

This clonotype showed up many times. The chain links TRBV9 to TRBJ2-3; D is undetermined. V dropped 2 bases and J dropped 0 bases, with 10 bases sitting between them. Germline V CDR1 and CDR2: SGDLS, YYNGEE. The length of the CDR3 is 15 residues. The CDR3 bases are TGTGCCAGCAGCGTTTCACCTTCTAGCACAGATACGCAGTATTTT. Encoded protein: CASSVSPSSTDTQYF.